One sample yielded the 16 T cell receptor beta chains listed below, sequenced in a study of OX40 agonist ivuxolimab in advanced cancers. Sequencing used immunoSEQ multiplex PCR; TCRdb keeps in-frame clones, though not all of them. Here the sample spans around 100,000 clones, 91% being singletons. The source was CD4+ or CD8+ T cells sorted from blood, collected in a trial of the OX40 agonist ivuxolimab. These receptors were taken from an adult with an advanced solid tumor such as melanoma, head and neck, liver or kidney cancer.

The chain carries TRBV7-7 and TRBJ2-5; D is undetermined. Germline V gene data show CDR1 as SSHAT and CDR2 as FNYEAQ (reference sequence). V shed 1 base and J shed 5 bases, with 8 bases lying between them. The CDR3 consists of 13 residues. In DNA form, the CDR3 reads TGTGCCAGCAGCTTAGGGGTCGGGGAGACCCAGTACTTC. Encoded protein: CASSLGVGETQYF.

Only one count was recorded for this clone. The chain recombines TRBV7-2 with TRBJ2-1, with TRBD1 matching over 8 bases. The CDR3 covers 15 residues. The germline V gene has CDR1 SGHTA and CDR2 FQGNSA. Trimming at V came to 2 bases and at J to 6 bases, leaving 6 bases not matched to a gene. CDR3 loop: CASSLPLTGGNEQFF. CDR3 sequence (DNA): TGTGCCAGCAGCTTACCCCTTACAGGGGGCAATGAGCAGTTCTTC.

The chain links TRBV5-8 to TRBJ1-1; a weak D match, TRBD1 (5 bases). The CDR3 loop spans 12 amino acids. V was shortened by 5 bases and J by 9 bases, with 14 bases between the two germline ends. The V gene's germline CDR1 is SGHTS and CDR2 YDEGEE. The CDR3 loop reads CASRTGRGKAFF. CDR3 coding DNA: TGTGCCAGCAGAACCGGTCGGGGGAAAGCTTTCTTT.

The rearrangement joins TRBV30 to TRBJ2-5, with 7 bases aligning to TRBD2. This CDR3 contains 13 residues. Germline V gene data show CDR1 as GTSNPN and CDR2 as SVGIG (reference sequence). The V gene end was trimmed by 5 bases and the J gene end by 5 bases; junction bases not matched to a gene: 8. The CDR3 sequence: CAWGSGNGETQYF. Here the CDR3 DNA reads TGTGCCTGGGGAAGCGGGAACGGTGAGACCCAGTACTTC. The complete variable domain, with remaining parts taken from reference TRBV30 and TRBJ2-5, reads SQTIHQWPATLVQPVGSPLSLECTVEGTSNPNLYWYRQAAGRGLQLLFYSVGIGQISSEVPQNLSASRPQDRQFILSSKKLLLSDSGFYLCAWGSGNGETQYFGPGTRLLVL.

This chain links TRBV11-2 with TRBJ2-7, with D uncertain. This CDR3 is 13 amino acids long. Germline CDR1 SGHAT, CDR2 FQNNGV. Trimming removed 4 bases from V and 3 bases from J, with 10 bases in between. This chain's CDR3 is CASSSQKYYEQYF. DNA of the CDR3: TGTGCCAGCAGCTCACAGAAATACTACGAGCAGTACTTC.

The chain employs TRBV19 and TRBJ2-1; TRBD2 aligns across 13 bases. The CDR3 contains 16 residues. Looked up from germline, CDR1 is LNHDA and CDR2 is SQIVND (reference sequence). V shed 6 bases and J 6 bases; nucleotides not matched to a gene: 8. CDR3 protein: CASREPGLAGPNEQFF. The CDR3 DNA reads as TGTGCCAGTAGAGAACCGGGACTAGCGGGACCCAATGAGCAGTTCTTC.

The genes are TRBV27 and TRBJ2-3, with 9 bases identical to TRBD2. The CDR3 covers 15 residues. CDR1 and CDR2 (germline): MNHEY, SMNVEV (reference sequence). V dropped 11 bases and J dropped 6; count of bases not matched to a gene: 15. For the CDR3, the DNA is TGTGCCTCTAAAGGGCTAGCGGGAAATGCTGATACGCAGTATTTT. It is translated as CASKGLAGNADTQYF.

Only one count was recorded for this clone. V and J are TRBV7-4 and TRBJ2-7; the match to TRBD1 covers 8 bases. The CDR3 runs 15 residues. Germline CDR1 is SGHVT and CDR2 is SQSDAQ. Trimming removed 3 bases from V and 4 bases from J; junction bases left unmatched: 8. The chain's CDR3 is CASSFPRDRTYEQYF. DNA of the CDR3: TGTGCCAGCAGCTTCCCCCGGGACAGGACTTACGAGCAGTACTTC. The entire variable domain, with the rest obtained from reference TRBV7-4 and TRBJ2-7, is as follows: GAGVSQSPRYKVAKRGRDVALRCDSISGHVTLYWYRQTLGQGSEVLTYSQSDAQRDKSGRPSGRFSAERPERSVSTLKIQRTEQGDSAVYLCASSFPRDRTYEQYFGPGTRLTVT.

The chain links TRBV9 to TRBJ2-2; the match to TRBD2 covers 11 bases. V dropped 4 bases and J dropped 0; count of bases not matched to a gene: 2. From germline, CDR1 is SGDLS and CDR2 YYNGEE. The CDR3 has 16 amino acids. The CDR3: CASSKGLAANTGELFF. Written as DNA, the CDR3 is TGTGCCAGCAGCAAGGGACTAGCGGCGAACACCGGGGAGCTGTTTTTT.

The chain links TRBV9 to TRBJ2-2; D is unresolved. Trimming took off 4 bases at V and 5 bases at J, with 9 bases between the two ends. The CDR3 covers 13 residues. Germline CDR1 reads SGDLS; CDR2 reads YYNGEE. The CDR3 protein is CASSRLGTGELFF. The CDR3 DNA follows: TGTGCCAGCAGCCGATTGGGAACCGGGGAGCTGTTTTTT. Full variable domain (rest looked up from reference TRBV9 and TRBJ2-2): DSGVTQTPKHLITATGQRVTLRCSPRSGDLSVYWYQQSLDQGLQFLIQYYNGEERAKGNILERFSAQQFPDLHSELNLSSLELGDSALYFCASSRLGTGELFFGEGSRLTVL.

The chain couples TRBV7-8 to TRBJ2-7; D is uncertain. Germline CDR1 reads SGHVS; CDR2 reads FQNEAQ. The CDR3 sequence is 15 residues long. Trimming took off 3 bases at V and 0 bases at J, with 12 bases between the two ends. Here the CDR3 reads CASSLKETSSYEQYF. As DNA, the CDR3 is TGTGCCAGCAGCTTGAAGGAGACAAGCTCCTACGAGCAGTACTTC.

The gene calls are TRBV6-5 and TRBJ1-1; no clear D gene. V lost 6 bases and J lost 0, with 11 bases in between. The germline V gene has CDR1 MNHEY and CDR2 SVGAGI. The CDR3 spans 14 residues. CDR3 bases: TGTGCCAGCAGGGGCGGAGGGATGAACACTGAAGCTTTCTTT. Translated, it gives CASRGGGMNTEAFF.

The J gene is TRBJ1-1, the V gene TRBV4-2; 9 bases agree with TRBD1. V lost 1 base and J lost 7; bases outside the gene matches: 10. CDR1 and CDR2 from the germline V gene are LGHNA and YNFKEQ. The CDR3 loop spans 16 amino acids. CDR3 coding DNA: TGTGCCAGCAGCCAAGGAACCGGACAGGGGATCGATGAAGCTTTCTTT. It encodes CASSQGTGQGIDEAFF.

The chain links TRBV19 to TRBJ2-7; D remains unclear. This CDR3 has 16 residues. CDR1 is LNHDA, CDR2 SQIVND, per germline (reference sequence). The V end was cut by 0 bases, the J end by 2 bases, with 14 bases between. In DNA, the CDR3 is TGTGCCAGTAGTATAGAGATCTGGACGCCGACCTACGAGCAGTACTTC. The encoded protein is CASSIEIWTPTYEQYF. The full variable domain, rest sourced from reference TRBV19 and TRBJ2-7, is DGGITQSPKYLFRKEGQNVTLSCEQNLNHDAMYWYRQDPGQGLRLIYYSQIVNDFQKGDIAEGYSVSREKKESFPLTVTSAQKNPTAFYLCASSIEIWTPTYEQYFGPGTRLTVT.

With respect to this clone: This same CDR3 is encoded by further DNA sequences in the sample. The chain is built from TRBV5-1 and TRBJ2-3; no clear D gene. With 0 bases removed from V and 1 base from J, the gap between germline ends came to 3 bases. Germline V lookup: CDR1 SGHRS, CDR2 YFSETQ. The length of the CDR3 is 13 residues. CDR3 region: CASSLEGTDTQYF. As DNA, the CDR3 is TGCGCCAGCAGCTTGGAGGGCACAGATACGCAGTATTTT.

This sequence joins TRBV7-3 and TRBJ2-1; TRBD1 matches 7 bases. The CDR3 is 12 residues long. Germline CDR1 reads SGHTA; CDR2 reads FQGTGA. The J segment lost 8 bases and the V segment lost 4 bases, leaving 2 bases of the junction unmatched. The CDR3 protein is CASSSTGYEQFF. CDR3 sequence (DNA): TGTGCCAGCAGCTCGACAGGGTATGAGCAGTTCTTC.